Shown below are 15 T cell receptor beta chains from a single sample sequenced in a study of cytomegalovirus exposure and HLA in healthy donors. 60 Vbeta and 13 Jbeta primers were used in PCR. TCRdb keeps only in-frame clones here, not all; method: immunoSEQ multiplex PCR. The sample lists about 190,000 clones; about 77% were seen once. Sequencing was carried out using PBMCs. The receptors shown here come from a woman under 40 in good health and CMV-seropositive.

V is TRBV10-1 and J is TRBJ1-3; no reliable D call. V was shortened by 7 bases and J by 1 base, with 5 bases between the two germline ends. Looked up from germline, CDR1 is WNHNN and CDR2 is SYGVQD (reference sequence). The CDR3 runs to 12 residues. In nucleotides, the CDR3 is TGCGCCAGCACCCTATCTGGAAACACCATATATTTT. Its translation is CASTLSGNTIYF.

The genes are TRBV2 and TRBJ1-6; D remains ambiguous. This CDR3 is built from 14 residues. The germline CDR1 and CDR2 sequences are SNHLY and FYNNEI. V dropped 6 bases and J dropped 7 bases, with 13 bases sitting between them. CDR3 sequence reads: CASSLEGSNSPLHF. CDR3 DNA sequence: TGTGCCAGCAGCCTCGAGGGTTCGAATTCACCCCTCCACTTT.

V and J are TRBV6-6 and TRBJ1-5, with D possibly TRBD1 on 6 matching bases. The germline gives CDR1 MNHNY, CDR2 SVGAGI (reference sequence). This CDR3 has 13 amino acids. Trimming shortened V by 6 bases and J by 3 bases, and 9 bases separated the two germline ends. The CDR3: CASRGQDNQPQHF. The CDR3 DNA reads TGTGCCAGCAGGGGACAAGACAATCAGCCCCAGCATTTT.

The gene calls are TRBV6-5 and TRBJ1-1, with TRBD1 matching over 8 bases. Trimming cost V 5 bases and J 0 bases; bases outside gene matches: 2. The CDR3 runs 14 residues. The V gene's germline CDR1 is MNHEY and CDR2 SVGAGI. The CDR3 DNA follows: TGTGCCAGCAGTCGACAGGGGATGAACACTGAAGCTTTCTTT. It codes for CASSRQGMNTEAFF.

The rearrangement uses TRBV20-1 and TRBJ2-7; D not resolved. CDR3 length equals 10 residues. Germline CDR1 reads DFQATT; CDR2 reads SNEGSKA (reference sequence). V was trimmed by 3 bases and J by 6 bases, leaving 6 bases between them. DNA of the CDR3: TGCAGTGCTAGCCGACTCGAGCAGTACTTC. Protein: CSASRLEQYF.

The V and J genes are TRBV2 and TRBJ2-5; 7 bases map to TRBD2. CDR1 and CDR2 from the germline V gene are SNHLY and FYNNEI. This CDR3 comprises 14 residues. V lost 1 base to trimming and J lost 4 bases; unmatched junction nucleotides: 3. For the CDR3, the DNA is TGTGCCAGCAGTGAAGTGACGGGAGGAGAGACCCAGTACTTC. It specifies CASSEVTGGETQYF.

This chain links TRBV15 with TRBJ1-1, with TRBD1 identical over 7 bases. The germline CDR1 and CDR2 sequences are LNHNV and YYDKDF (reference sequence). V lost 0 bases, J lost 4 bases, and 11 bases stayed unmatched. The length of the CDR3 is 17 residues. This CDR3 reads CATSRDVGRGTGTEAFF. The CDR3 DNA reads TGTGCCACCAGCAGAGATGTGGGCAGGGGGACTGGCACTGAAGCTTTCTTT.

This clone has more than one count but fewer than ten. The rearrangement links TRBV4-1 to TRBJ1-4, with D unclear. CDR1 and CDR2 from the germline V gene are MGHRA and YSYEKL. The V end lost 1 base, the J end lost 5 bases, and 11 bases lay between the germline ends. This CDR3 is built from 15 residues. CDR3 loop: CASSQGVGRNEKLFF. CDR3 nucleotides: TGCGCCAGCAGCCAAGGGGTAGGCAGGAATGAAAAACTGTTTTTT.

The CDR3 coding sequence is TGTGCCTGGAGTGTAGGTGGGAGTTCTTCATGCGAGCAGTACTTC. Translated: CAWSVGGSSSCEQYF. The chain joins TRBV30 to TRBJ2-7; possible D gene TRBD2, 5 bases. Deletions cut 0 bases from V and 6 bases from J, with 18 bases between. Germline V gene data show CDR1 as GTSNPN and CDR2 as SVGIG (reference sequence). CDR3 length equals 15 residues.

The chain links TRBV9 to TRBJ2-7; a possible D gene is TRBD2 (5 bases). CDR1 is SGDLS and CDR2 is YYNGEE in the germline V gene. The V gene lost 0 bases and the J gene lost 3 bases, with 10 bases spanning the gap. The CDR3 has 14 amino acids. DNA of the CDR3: TGTGCCAGCAGCGTAGCTGGCGGGTTCTACGAGCAGTACTTC. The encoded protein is CASSVAGGFYEQYF.

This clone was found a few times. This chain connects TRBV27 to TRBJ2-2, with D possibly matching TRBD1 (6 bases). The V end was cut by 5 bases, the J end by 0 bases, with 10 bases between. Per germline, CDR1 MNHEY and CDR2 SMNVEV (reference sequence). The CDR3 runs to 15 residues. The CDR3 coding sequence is TGTGCCAGCAGTACCGGGACAACGAACACCGGGGAGCTGTTTTTT. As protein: CASSTGTTNTGELFF.

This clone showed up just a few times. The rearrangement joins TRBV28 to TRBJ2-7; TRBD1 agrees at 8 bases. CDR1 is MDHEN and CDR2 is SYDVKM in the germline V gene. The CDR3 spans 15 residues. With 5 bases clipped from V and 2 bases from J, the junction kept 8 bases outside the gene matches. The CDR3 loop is CASSPGTGYTYEQYF. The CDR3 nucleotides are TGTGCCAGCAGTCCCGGGACAGGATATACCTACGAGCAGTACTTC.

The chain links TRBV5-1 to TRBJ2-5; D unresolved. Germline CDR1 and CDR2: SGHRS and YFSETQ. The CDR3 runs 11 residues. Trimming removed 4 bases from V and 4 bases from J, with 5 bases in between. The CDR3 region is CASSLIETQYF. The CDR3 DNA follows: TGCGCCAGCAGCCTAATAGAGACCCAGTACTTC.

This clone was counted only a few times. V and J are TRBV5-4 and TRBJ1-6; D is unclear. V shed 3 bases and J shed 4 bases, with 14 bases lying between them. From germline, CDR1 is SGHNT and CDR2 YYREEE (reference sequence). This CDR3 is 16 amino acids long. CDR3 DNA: TGTGCCAGCAGCTCGGCCCGCCAACTATATAATTCACCCCTCCACTTT. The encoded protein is CASSSARQLYNSPLHF.

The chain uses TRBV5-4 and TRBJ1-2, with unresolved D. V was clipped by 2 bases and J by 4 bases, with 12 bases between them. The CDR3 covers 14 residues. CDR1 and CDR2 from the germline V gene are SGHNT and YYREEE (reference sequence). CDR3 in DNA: TGTGCCAGCAGCTTTGCAGCGCAGATCTATGGCTACACCTTC. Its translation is CASSFAAQIYGYTF.